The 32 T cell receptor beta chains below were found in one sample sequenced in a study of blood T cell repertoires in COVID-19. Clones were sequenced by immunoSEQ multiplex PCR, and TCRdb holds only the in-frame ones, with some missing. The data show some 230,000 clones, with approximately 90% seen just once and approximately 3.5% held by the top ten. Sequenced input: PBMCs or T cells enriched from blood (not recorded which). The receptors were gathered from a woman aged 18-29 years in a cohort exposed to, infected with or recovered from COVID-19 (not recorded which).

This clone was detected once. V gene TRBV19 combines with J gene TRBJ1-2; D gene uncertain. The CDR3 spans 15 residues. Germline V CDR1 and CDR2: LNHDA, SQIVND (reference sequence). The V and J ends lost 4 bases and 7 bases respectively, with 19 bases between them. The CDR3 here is CASSSAHTNPFGYTF. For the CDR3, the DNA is TGTGCCAGTAGTAGTGCCCATACAAATCCCTTTGGCTACACCTTC.

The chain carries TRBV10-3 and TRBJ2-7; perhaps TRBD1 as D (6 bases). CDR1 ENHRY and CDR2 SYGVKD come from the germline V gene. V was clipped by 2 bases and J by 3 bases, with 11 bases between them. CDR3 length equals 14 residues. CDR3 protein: CAISEHGQNYEQYF. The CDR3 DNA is TGTGCCATCAGTGAGCACGGACAGAACTACGAGCAGTACTTC.

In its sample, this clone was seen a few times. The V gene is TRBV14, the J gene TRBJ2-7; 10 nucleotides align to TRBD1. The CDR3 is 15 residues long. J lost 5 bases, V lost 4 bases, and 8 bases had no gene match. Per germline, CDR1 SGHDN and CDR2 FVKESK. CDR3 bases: TGTGCCAGCAGCCCTACCGGGACAGGGGTACACGAGCAGTACTTC. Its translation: CASSPTGTGVHEQYF.

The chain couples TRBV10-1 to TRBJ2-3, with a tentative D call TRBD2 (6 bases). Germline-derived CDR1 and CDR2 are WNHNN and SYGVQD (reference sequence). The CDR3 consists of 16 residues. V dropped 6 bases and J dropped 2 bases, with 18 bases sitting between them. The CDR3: CASSPGLQPPTDTQYF. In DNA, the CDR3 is TGCGCCAGCAGCCCGGGACTCCAGCCCCCCACAGATACGCAGTATTTT.

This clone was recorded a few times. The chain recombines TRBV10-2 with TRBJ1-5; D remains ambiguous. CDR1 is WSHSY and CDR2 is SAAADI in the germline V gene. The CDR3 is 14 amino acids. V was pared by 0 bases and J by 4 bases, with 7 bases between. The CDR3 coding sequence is TGCGCCAGCAGTGAGTCGACCAGGAATCAGCCCCAGCATTTT. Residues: CASSESTRNQPQHF.

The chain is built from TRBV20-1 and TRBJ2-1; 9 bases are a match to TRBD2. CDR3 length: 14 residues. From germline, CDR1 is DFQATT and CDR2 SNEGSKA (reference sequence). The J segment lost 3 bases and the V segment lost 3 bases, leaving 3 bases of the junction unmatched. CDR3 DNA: TGCAGTGCTAGTGAACTAGCGGGCTACAATGAGCAGTTCTTC. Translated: CSASELAGYNEQFF.

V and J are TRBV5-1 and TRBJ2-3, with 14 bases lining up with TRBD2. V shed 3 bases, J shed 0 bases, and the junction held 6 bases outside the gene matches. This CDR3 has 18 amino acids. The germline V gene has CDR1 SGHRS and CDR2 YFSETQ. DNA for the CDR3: TGCGCCAGCAGCTACGGACTAGCGGGGGGTATAAGCACAGATACGCAGTATTTT. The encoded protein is CASSYGLAGGISTDTQYF.

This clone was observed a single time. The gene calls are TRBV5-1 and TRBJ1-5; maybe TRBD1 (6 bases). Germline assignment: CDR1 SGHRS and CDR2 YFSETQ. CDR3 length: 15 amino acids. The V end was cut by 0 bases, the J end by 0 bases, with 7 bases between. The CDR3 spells CASSLEDSSNQPQHF. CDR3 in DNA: TGCGCCAGCAGCTTGGAGGACAGTAGCAATCAGCCCCAGCATTTT.

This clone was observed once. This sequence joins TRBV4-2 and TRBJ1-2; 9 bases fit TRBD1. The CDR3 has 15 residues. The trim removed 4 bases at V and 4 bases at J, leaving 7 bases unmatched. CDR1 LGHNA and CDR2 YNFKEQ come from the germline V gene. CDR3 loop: CASSPPGTGSYGYTF. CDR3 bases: TGTGCCAGCAGCCCCCCTGGGACAGGGAGCTATGGCTACACCTTC.

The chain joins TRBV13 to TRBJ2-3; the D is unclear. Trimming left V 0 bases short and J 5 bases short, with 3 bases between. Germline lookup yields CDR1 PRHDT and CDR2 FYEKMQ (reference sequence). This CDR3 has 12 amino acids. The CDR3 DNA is TGTGCCAGCAGCTTAGGCCAAGATACGCAGTATTTT. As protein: CASSLGQDTQYF.

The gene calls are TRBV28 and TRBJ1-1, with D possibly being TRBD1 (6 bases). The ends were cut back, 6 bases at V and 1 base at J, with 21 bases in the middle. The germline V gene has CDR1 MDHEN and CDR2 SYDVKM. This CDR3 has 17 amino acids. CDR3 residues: CASRKRFPGQPNTEAFF. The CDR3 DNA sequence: TGTGCCAGCAGGAAAAGGTTTCCGGGACAACCGAACACTGAAGCTTTCTTT.

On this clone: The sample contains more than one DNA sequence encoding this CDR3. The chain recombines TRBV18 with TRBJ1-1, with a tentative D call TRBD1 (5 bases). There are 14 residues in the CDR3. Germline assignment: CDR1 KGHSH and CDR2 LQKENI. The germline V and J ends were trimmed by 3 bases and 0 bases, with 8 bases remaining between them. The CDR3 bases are TGTGCCAGCTCACCGACAGCGATGAACACTGAAGCTTTCTTT. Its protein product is CASSPTAMNTEAFF.

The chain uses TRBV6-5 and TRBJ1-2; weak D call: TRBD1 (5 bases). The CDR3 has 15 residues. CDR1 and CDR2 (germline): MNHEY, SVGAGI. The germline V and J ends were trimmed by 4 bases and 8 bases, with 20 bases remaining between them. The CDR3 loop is CASSSGAVTPNGYTF. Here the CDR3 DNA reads TGTGCCAGCAGTTCTGGGGCCGTAACCCCTAACGGCTACACCTTC.

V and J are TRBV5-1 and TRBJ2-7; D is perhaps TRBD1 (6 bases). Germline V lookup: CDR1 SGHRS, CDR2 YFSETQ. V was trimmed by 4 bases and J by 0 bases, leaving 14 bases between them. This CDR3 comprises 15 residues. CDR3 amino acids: CASSPIEQGSYEQYF. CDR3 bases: TGCGCCAGCAGCCCGATCGAACAGGGCTCCTACGAGCAGTACTTC.

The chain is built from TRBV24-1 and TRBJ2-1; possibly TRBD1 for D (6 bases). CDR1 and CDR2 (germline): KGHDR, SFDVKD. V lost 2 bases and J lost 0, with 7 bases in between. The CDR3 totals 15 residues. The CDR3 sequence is CATSDSQGSYNEQFF. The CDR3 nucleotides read TGTGCCACCAGTGATTCACAGGGCTCCTACAATGAGCAGTTCTTC.

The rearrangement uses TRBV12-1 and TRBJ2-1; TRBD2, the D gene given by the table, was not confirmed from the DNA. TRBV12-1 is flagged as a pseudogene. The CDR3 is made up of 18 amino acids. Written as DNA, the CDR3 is TGTGCCAGCAGCTTTGCTTTATTGGCGGGAGCGACCTACAATGAGCAGTTCTTC. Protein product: CASSFALLAGATYNEQFF.

In DNA, the CDR3 is TGTGCCAGCAGCCGCGGGGGACAGGTCTCCTACAATGAGCAGTTCTTC. Its translation: CASSRGGQVSYNEQFF. The rearrangement joins TRBV4-2 to TRBJ2-1; the D gene is possibly TRBD1 (8 bases). Germline V lookup: CDR1 LGHNA, CDR2 YNFKEQ. The CDR3 runs 16 residues. Trimming removed 4 bases from V and 0 bases from J, with 13 bases in between.

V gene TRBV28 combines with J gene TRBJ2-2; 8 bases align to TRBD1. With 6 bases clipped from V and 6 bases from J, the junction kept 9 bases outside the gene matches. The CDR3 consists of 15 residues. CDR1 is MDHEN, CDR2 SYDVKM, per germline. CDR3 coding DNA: TGTGCCAGCAGAGCCGGACAGGGCGGAGCCGGGGAGCTGTTTTTT. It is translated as CASRAGQGGAGELFF.

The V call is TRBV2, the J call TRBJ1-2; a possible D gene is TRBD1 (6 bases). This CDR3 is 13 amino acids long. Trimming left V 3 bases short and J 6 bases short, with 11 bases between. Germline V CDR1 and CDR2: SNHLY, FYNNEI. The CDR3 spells CASSEGASDGYTF. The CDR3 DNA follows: TGTGCCAGCAGTGAGGGGGCGAGCGATGGCTACACCTTC. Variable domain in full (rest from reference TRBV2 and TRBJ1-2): EPEVTQTPSHQVTQMGQEVILRCVPISNHLYFYWYRQILGQKVEFLVSFYNNEISEKSEIFDDQFSVERPDGSNFTLKIRSTKLEDSAMYFCASSEGASDGYTFGSGTRLTVV.

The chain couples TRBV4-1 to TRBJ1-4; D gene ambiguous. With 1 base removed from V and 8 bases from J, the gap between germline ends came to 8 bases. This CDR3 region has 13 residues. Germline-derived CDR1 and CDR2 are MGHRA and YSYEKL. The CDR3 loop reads CASSQVLGEKLFF. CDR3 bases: TGCGCCAGCAGCCAAGTACTCGGGGAAAAACTGTTTTTT.

The CDR3 is CASSLSSRGGEKLFF. CDR3 nucleotides: TGCGCCAGCAGCCTTAGCTCCAGGGGAGGGGAAAAACTGTTTTTT. The chain has TRBV5-1 and TRBJ1-4, with a tentative D call TRBD1 (6 bases). The CDR3 has 15 amino acids. The V and J ends lost 4 bases and 8 bases respectively, with 18 bases between them. From germline, CDR1 is SGHRS and CDR2 YFSETQ.

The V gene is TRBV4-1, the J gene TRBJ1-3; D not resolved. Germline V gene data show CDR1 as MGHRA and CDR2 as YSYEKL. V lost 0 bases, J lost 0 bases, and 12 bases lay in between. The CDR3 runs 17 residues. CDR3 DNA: TGCGCCAGCAGCCAAGATAGTTCCCCTGGCTCTGGAAACACCATATATTTT. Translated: CASSQDSSPGSGNTIYF.

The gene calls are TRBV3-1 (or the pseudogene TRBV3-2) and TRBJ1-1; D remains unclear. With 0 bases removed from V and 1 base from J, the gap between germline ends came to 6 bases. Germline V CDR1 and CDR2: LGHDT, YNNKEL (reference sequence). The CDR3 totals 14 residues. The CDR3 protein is CASSQDAGNTEAFF. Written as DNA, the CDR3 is TGTGCCAGCAGCCAAGATGCGGGGAACACTGAAGCTTTCTTT.

CDR3 DNA: TGTGCCAGCAGCGTGGAAGAGAGGGCCTTATCAGATACGCAGTATTTT. The encoded protein is CASSVEERALSDTQYF. V and J are TRBV7-9 and TRBJ2-3; tentatively, D is TRBD2 (5 bases). Germline V lookup: CDR1 SEHNR, CDR2 FQNEAQ (reference sequence). The CDR3 totals 16 residues. V lost 5 bases, J lost 4 bases, and 19 bases lay in between.

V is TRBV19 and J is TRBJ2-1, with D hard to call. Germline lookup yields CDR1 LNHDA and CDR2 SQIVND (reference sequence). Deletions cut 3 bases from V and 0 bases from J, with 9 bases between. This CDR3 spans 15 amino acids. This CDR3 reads CASSIGHSSYNEQFF. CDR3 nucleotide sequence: TGTGCCAGTAGTATTGGGCACAGCTCCTACAATGAGCAGTTCTTC.

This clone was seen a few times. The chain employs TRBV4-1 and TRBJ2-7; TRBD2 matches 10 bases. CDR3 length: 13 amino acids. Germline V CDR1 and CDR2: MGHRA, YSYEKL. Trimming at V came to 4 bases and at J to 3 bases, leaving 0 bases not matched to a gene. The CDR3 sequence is CASSRTSGYEQYF. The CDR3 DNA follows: TGCGCCAGCAGCCGGACTAGCGGCTACGAGCAGTACTTC.

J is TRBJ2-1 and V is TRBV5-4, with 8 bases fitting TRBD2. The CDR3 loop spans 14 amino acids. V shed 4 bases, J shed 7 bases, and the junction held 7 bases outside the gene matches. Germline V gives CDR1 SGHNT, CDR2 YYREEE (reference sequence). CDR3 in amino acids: CASSPGGTPNEQFF. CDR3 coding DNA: TGTGCCAGCAGCCCGGGAGGGACTCCTAATGAGCAGTTCTTC.

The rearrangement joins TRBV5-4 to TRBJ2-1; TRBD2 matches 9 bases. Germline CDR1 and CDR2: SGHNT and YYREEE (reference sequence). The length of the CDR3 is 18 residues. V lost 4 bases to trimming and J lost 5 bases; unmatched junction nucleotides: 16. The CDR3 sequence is CASSRYYLAGEGNNEQFF. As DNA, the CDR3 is TGTGCCAGCAGCCGATACTATTTAGCGGGGGAAGGGAACAATGAGCAGTTCTTC. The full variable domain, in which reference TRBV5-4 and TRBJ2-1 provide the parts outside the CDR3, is ETGVTQSPTHLIKTRGQQVTLRCSSQSGHNTVSWYQQALGQGPQFIFQYYREEENGRGNFPPRFSGLQFPNYSSELNVNALELDDSALYLCASSRYYLAGEGNNEQFFGPGTRLTVL.

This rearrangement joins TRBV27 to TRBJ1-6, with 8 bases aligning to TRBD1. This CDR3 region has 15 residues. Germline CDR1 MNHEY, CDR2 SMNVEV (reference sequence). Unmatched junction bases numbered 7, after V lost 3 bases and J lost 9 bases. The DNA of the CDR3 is TGTGCCAGCAGTTTCAGGGGGCGGGAGGGTTCACCCCTCCACTTT. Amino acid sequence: CASSFRGREGSPLHF.

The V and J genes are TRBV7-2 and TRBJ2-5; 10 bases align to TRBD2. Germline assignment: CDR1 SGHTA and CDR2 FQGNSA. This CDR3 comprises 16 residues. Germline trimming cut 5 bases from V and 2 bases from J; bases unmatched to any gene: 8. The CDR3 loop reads CASSGGLAVTQETQYF. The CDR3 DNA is TGTGCCAGCAGCGGCGGACTAGCGGTCACACAAGAGACCCAGTACTTC. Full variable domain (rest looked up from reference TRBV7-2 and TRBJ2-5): GAGVSQSPSNKVTEKGKDVELRCDPISGHTALYWYRQSLGQGLEFLIYFQGNSAPDKSGLPSDRFSAERTGGSVSTLTIQRTQQEDSAVYLCASSGGLAVTQETQYFGPGTRLLVL.

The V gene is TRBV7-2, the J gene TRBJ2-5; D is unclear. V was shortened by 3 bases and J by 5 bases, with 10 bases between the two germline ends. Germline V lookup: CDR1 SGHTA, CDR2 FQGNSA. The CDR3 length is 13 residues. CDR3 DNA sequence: TGTGCCAGCAGCTTCGGCGCAGCGGAGACCCAGTACTTC. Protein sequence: CASSFGAAETQYF.

The CDR3 here is CASRRVDNQPQHF. The CDR3 DNA is TGTGCCAGTAGGAGGGTTGACAATCAGCCCCAGCATTTT. The rearrangement links TRBV19 to TRBJ1-5, with D uncertain. This CDR3 is 13 amino acids long. Germline-derived CDR1 and CDR2 are LNHDA and SQIVND (reference sequence). The ends were cut back, 6 bases at V and 3 bases at J, with 9 bases in the middle.